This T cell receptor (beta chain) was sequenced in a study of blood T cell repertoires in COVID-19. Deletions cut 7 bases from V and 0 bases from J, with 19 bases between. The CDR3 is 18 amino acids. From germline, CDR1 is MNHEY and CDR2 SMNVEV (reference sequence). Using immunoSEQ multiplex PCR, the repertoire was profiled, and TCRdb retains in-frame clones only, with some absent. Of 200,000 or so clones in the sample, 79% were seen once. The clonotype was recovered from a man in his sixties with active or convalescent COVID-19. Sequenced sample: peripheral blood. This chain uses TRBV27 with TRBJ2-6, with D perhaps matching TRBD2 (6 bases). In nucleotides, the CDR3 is TGTGCCAGCACCCCGTCCTTGGGACTGACCTCTGGGGCCAACGTCCTGACTTTC. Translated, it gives CASTPSLGLTSGANVLTF.